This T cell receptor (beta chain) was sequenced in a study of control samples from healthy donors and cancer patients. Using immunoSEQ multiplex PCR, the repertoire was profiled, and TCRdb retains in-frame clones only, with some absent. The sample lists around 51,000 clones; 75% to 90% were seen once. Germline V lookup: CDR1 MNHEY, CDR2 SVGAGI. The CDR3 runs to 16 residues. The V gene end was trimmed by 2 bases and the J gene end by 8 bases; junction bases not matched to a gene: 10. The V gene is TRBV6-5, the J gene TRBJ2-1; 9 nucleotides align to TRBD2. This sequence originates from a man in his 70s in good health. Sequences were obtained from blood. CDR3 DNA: TGTGCCAGCAGTTACCCAGGGGCGGGAGGGTCCCATGAGCAGTTCTTC. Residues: CASSYPGAGGSHEQFF.